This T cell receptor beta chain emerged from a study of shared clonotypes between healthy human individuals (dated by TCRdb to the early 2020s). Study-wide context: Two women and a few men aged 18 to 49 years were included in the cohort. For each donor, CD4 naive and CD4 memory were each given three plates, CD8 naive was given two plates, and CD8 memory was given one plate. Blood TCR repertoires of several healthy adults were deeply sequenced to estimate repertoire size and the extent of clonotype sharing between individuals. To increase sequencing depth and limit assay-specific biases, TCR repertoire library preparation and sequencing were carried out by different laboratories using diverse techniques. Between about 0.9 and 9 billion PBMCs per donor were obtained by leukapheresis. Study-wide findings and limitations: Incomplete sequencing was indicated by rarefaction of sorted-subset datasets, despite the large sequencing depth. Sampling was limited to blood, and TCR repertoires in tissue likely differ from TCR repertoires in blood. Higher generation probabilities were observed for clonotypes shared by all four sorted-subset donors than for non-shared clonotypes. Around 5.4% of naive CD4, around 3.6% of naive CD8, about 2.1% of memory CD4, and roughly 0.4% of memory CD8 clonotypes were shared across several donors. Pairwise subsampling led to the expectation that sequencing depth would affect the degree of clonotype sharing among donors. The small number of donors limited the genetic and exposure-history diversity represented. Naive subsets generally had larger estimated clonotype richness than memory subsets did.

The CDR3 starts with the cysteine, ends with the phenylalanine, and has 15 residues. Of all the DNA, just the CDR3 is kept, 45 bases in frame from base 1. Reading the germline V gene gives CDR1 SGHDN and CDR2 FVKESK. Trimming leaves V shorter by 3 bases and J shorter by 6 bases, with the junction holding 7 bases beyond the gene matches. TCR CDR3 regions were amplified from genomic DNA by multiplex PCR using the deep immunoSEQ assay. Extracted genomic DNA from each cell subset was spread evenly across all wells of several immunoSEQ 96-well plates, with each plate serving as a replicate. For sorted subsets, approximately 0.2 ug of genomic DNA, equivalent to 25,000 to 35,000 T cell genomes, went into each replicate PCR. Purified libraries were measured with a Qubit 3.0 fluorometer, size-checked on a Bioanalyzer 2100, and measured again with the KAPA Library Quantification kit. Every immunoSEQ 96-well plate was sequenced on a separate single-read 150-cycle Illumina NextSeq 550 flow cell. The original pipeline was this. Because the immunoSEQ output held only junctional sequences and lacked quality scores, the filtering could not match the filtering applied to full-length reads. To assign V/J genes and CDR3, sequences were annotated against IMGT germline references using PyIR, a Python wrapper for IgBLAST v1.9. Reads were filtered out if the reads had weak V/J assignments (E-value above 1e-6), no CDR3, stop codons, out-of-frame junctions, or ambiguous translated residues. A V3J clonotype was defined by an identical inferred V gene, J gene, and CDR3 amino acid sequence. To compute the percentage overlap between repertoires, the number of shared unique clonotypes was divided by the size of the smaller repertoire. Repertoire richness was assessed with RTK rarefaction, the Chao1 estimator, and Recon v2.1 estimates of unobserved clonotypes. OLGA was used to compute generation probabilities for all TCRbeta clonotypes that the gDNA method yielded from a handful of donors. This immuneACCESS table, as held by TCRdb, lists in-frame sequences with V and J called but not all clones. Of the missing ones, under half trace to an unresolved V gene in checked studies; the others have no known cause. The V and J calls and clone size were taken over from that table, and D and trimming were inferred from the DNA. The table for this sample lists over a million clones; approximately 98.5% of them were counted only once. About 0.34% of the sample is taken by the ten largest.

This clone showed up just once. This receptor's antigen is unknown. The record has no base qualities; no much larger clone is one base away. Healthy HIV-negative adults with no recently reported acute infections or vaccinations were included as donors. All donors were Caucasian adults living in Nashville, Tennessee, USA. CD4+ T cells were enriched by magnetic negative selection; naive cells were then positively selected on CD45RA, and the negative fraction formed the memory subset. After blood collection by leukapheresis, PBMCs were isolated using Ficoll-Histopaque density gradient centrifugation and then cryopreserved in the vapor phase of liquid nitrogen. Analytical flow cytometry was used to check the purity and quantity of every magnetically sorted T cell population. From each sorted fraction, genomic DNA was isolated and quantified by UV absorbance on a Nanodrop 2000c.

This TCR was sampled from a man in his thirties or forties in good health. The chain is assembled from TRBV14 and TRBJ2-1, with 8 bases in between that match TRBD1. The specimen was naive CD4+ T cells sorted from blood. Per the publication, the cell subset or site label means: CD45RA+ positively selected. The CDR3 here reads CASSHLGQGGNEQFF. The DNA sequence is TGTGCCAGCAGCCACCTCGGACAGGGAGGCAATGAGCAGTTCTTC.